Presented here are 30 T cell receptor beta chains from one specimen sequenced in a study of T-cell reconstitution after alpha-beta-depleted transplantation in children. This sample's TCRbeta library carried unique molecular identifier barcodes. MiXCR was run by TCRdb on the PCR reads, yielding one entry per CDR3 protein. The data hold fewer than 550,000 distinct CDR3 sequences, with 10% to 12% observed a single time. The input for sequencing was PBMCs, mostly from graft donor cells, taken 180 days after TCRalphabeta/CD19-depleted stem cell transplant. All receptors come from a female patient younger than 10 who had a stem cell transplant for aplastic anemia, so the T cells may come from the graft donor.

The chain carries TRBV12-3 or TRBV12-4 and TRBJ1-4; 7 bases are a match to TRBD1. The CDR3 length is 14 residues. The trim removed 5 bases at V and 6 bases at J, leaving 6 bases unmatched. The CDR3 protein is CASSLRGGYEKLFF. The DNA for the CDR3 is TGTGCCAGCAGTCTCAGGGGGGGGTATGAAAAACTGTTTTTT.

J is TRBJ2-3 and V is TRBV7-2, with a tentative D call TRBD1 (6 bases). Germline assignment: CDR1 SGHTA and CDR2 FQGNSA. The CDR3 sequence is 15 residues long. The V gene lost 1 base and the J gene lost 3 bases, with 11 bases spanning the gap. CDR3 sequence (DNA): TGTGCCAGCAGCTTAGTCGACAGGCGTACAGATACGCAGTATTTT. Its translation is CASSLVDRRTDTQYF.

Only a few counts were recorded for this clonotype. The V gene is TRBV20-1, the J gene TRBJ2-7; weak D call: TRBD2 (6 bases). The germline V gene has CDR1 DFQATT and CDR2 SNEGSKA (reference sequence). V was trimmed by 4 bases and J by 0 bases, leaving 19 bases between them. This CDR3 spans 16 amino acids. The CDR3 spells CSATRASGAHSYEQYF. CDR3 in DNA: TGCAGTGCTACCCGTGCCTCGGGAGCGCACTCCTACGAGCAGTACTTC.

There are a few counts of this clonotype. The chain combines TRBV7-6 with TRBJ2-3, with TRBD2 matching over 8 bases. The germline CDR1 and CDR2 sequences are SGHVS and FNYEAQ. The CDR3 length is 15 residues. Germline trimming cut 5 bases from V and 7 bases from J; bases unmatched to any gene: 11. CDR3 sequence reads: CASSAKRELGNTQYF. The CDR3 DNA follows: TGTGCCAGCAGCGCTAAGCGGGAGTTGGGGAATACGCAGTATTTT.

This clonotype was recorded a few times. The CDR3 DNA follows: TGTGCCAGCAGTTTAGGAAGTCAAAGAGTCCCTTACAATGAGCAGTTCTTC. Its protein product is CASSLGSQRVPYNEQFF. This chain joins TRBV12-3 or TRBV12-4 and TRBJ2-1; D gene ambiguous. The CDR3 extends over 17 amino acids. V lost 1 base and J lost 4, with 17 bases in between.

This clonotype has a handful of counts. The J gene is TRBJ2-4, the V gene TRBV29-1; D might be TRBD1 (5 bases). The CDR3 is 14 residues long. The germline CDR1 and CDR2 sequences are SQVTM and ANQGSEA. V lost 0 bases to trimming and J lost 6 bases, with 12 bases between them. For the CDR3, the DNA is TGCAGCGTTGAAGAGCAGGGTAACAGAAACATTCAGTACTTC. The encoded protein is CSVEEQGNRNIQYF.

This clonotype was observed a few times. CDR3 loop: CASSRAGASLGPQHF. The CDR3 nucleotides read TGTGCCAGCTCTCGTGCGGGAGCCTCCCTAGGGCCCCAGCATTTT. The chain links TRBV12-3 or TRBV12-4 to TRBJ1-5; D is ambiguous. Deletions cut 8 bases from V and 9 bases from J, with 23 bases between. There are 15 residues in the CDR3.

This clonotype came up a few times. V gene TRBV12-3 or TRBV12-4 combines with J gene TRBJ1-3; maybe TRBD1 (5 bases). The CDR3 consists of 16 residues. Trimming shortened V by 5 bases and J by 0 bases, and 14 bases separated the two germline ends. In nucleotides, the CDR3 is TGTGCCAGCAGTAAAAGGGAGGGGCTCTCTGGAAACACCATATATTTT. It encodes CASSKREGLSGNTIYF.

About this clonotype: A much larger clone differs by one base, so this may be a read error. The chain employs TRBV7-2 and TRBJ1-4; 10 bases are shared with TRBD1. CDR1 SGHTA and CDR2 FQGNSA come from the germline V gene. This CDR3 is built from 15 residues. The CDR3 spells CASSFAGTGAETLFF. The CDR3 DNA sequence: TGTGCCAGCAGCTTTGCCGGGACAGGGGCCGAAACACTGTTTTTT.

The sample holds a few counts of this clonotype. The chain is built from TRBV6-2 or TRBV6-3 and TRBJ2-7, with TRBD1 matching over 7 bases. Germline CDR1 is MNHEY and CDR2 is SVGEGT. The ends lost 6 bases at V and 3 bases at J; junction bases unmatched: 8. The CDR3 runs to 14 residues. The CDR3 nucleotides read TGTGCCAGCAGCAGGACAGGTGCAATCTACGAGCAGTACTTC. Protein product: CASSRTGAIYEQYF.

This chain connects TRBV10-3 to TRBJ2-7; D is possibly TRBD2 (5 bases). Germline V gene data show CDR1 as ENHRY and CDR2 as SYGVKD. The CDR3 has 13 residues. The V end was cut by 2 bases, the J end by 7 bases, with 12 bases between. DNA for the CDR3: TGTGCCATCAGTGAGGTTAATGGCGGGGAGCAGTACGTC. Amino acid sequence: CAISEVNGGEQYV.

This clonotype showed up just a few times. The chain has TRBV6-5 and TRBJ2-3; maybe TRBD2 (6 bases). V was cut by 0 bases and J by 4 bases, with 11 bases left in between. This CDR3 comprises 15 residues. Germline V gene sequence: CDR1 MNHEY, CDR2 SVGAGI. CDR3 residues: CASSYSFGSADTQYF. As DNA, the CDR3 is TGTGCCAGCAGTTACTCGTTCGGGAGCGCAGATACGCAGTATTTT.

The chain combines TRBV6-1 with TRBJ2-7, with D tentatively TRBD1 or TRBD2 (7 bases each). Germline assignment: CDR1 MNHNS and CDR2 SASEGT. The CDR3 contains 13 residues. CDR3 DNA: TGTGCACATCAGGGGGGGAACTCCTACGAGCAGTACTTC. It encodes CAHQGGNSYEQYF.

The chain carries TRBV7-2 and TRBJ2-3, with 10 bases fitting TRBD2. Germline V gene lookup returns CDR1 SGHTA and CDR2 FQGNSA. The V segment lost 5 bases and the J segment 4 bases; nucleotides outside the gene matches: 6. This CDR3 comprises 15 residues. The CDR3 DNA sequence: TGTGCCAGCAGCGCACTAGCGGGGAGGGCAGATACGCAGTATTTT. This gives the protein CASSALAGRADTQYF. Complete variable domain (other parts from reference TRBV7-2 and TRBJ2-3): GAGVSQSPSNKVTEKGKDVELRCDPISGHTALYWYRQSLGQGLEFLIYFQGNSAPDKSGLPSDRFSAERTGGSVSTLTIQRTQQEDSAVYLCASSALAGRADTQYFGPGTRLTVL.

The V gene is TRBV5-1, the J gene TRBJ2-7; TRBD2 is a possible D gene (7 bases). Between the trimmed V and J ends, which lost 5 bases and 1 base, there was a span of 16 bases. Germline CDR1 reads SGHRS; CDR2 reads YFSETQ. This CDR3 is 15 amino acids long. CDR3 DNA: TGCGCCAGCAGTCCCGGCGGGGGCCCTTCCTACGAGCAGTACGTC. Its translation: CASSPGGGPSYEQYV.

V and J are TRBV28 and TRBJ2-3, with D unresolved. V dropped 3 bases and J dropped 8 bases, with 18 bases sitting between them. Germline V gives CDR1 MDHEN, CDR2 SYDVKM. This CDR3 contains 15 residues. This CDR3 reads CASSFPLLRTPTQYF. The CDR3 nucleotides read TGTGCCAGCAGTTTCCCCTTACTGAGGACCCCTACGCAGTATTTT.

This clonotype was recorded only once. The chain carries TRBV18 and TRBJ2-1, with 13 positions matching TRBD2. The trim removed 4 bases at V and 8 bases at J, leaving 8 bases unmatched. This CDR3 spans 16 amino acids. Germline CDR1 and CDR2: KGHSH and LQKENI. CDR3 sequence: CASSHGLAGESDEQFF. As DNA, the CDR3 is TGTGCCAGCTCACACGGACTAGCGGGAGAAAGTGATGAGCAGTTCTTC. Full variable domain (outside the CDR3, taken from reference TRBV18 and TRBJ2-1): NAGVMQNPRHLVRRRGQEARLRCSPMKGHSHVYWYRQLPEEGLKFMVYLQKENIIDESGMPKERFSAEFPKEGPSILRIQQVVRGDSAAYFCASSHGLAGESDEQFFGPGTRLTVL.

The chain uses TRBV29-1 and TRBJ2-1; D ambiguous. The germline V gene has CDR1 SQVTM and CDR2 ANQGSEA. The CDR3 is made up of 12 amino acids. Trimming pared 4 bases from V and 6 bases from J, leaving 10 bases between. CDR3 amino acids: CSVVLLGNEQFF. CDR3 nucleotides: TGCAGCGTTGTTCTCCTAGGCAATGAGCAGTTCTTC.

A few counts support this clonotype. The chain uses TRBV24-1 and TRBJ1-5; 10 bases are a match to TRBD1. There are 18 residues in the CDR3. The V gene end was trimmed by 3 bases and the J gene end by 2 bases; junction bases not matched to a gene: 9. Germline V gene lookup returns CDR1 KGHDR and CDR2 SFDVKD. CDR3 region: CATSDPPGTGDGNQPQHF. The DNA for the CDR3 is TGTGCCACCAGTGATCCACCCGGGACAGGGGATGGCAATCAGCCCCAGCATTTT.

This chain joins TRBV27 and TRBJ2-3, with D maybe TRBD1 (6 bases). Germline CDR1 and CDR2: MNHEY and SMNVEV (reference sequence). This CDR3 region has 15 residues. The ends were cut back, 5 bases at V and 10 bases at J, with 22 bases in the middle. CDR3 nucleotide sequence: TGTGCCAGCAGTCCCTCCAGGGGAACCTTATACGCGCAGTATTTT. Its protein is CASSPSRGTLYAQYF.

A few counts support this clonotype. This chain uses TRBV7-9 with TRBJ1-2; D is perhaps TRBD1 (6 bases). The CDR3 spans 14 residues. The germline V gene encodes CDR1 SEHNR and CDR2 FQNEAQ (reference sequence). Deletions cut 6 bases from V and 4 bases from J, with 15 bases between. Here the CDR3 reads CASSPQGRIYGYTF. CDR3 nucleotides: TGTGCCAGCAGTCCTCAGGGGCGGATCTATGGCTACACCTTC.

This clonotype was seen more than once but under ten times. The rearrangement uses TRBV6-1 and TRBJ2-5, with D perhaps matching TRBD1 or TRBD2 (5 bases each). Looked up from germline, CDR1 is MNHNS and CDR2 is SASEGT. CDR3 length equals 16 residues. V was pared by 6 bases and J by 4 bases, with 21 bases between. The chain's CDR3 is CASREDTGLLLETQYF. The CDR3 DNA sequence: TGTGCCAGCAGGGAGGATACAGGACTCCTTTTAGAGACCCAGTACTTC.

The rearrangement links TRBV20-1 to TRBJ2-1, with 11 nucleotides matching TRBD2. The CDR3 extends over 16 amino acids. The germline V gene has CDR1 DFQATT and CDR2 SNEGSKA (reference sequence). J was trimmed by 4 bases and V by 1 base; bases with no gene match: 6. The CDR3, as DNA: TGCAGTGCTAGAGGCCAAGGACTAGCGGGTTACAATGAGCAGTTCTTC. It yields the protein CSARGQGLAGYNEQFF.

The rearrangement joins TRBV25-1 to TRBJ2-1; the D is unclear. V dropped 5 bases and J dropped 2 bases, with 16 bases sitting between them. Per the germline V gene, CDR1 is MGHDK and CDR2 is SYGVNS. CDR3 size: 16 residues. CDR3 sequence: CASSNGITVPYNEQFF. The CDR3 DNA sequence: TGTGCCAGCAGTAACGGTATTACAGTCCCCTACAATGAGCAGTTCTTC.

This clonotype showed up just once. The V call is TRBV7-9, the J call TRBJ2-1, with TRBD2 as a possible D gene (6 bases). The length of the CDR3 is 15 residues. Germline V gene sequence: CDR1 SEHNR, CDR2 FQNEAQ (reference sequence). The ends were cut back, 4 bases at V and 0 bases at J, with 10 bases in the middle. The DNA for the CDR3 is TGTGCCAGCAGCTCGGACTATCTCTCCTACAATGAGCAGTTCTTC. This translates into CASSSDYLSYNEQFF.

The chain couples TRBV7-2 to TRBJ1-1; 8 bases are shared with TRBD1. This CDR3 has 15 amino acids. V trimming: 2 bases; J trimming: 1 base; junction bases outside the gene matches: 3. Germline V lookup: CDR1 SGHTA, CDR2 FQGNSA. CDR3 DNA sequence: TGTGCCAGCAGCTTATTCGGGACAGGGAACACTGAAGCTTTCTTT. It is translated as CASSLFGTGNTEAFF.

In this sample, this clonotype turned up a few times. The V call is TRBV2, the J call TRBJ2-7; 9 bases fit TRBD1. The germline gives CDR1 SNHLY, CDR2 FYNNEI. Trimming cost V 11 bases and J 2 bases; bases outside gene matches: 10. CDR3 length: 14 residues. The CDR3: CACARQGVTYEQYV. The CDR3, as DNA: TGTGCCTGTGCCCGACAGGGGGTAACCTACGAGCAGTACGTC.

This clonotype was detected only a few times. The chain uses TRBV12-3 or TRBV12-4 and TRBJ2-2, with 11 nucleotides matching TRBD2. V lost 7 bases, J lost 0 bases, and 13 bases stayed unmatched. This CDR3 comprises 19 residues. In DNA form, the CDR3 reads TGTGCCAGCACCCAAAGGAGGCTAGCGGGAGGCGCGAACACCGGGGAGCTGTTTTTT. Its translation is CASTQRRLAGGANTGELFF.

This clonotype was counted only a few times. The J gene is TRBJ1-1, the V gene TRBV6-1, with D possibly TRBD1 on 5 matching bases. There are 14 residues in the CDR3. Trimming removed 7 bases from V and 7 bases from J, with 19 bases in between. Germline CDR1 and CDR2: MNHNS and SASEGT. The CDR3 protein is CASKVAPTGGEAFF. CDR3 sequence (DNA): TGTGCCAGCAAGGTCGCCCCGACGGGGGGTGAAGCTTTCTTT.

This clonotype was found a few times. V usage is TRBV20-1 and J usage is TRBJ2-7; a possible D gene is TRBD2 (6 bases). The ends were cut back, 0 bases at V and 2 bases at J, with 11 bases in the middle. The CDR3 is 14 residues long. Germline-derived CDR1 and CDR2 are DFQATT and SNEGSKA (reference sequence). CDR3 nucleotide sequence: TGCAGTGCTAGAGATACTAGCCCTGCCTACGAGCAGTACTTC. Translating it yields CSARDTSPAYEQYF.